The source of this T cell receptor (beta chain) is a study of vaccination effects on CD4 cells after COVID-19. Study conclusions and caveats: Only a few convalescent patients and no early post-infection timepoints featured in the study.

The CDR3 runs 13 residues. With 1 base removed from V and 8 bases from J, the gap between germline ends came to 11 bases. The germline gives CDR1 MNHEY, CDR2 SVGAGI. In regard to this clone: What it binds is unknown.

TCRdb keeps only in-frame clones here, not all; method: immunoSEQ multiplex PCR. The repertoire holds roughly 56,000 clones, with over 60% as singletons. CD4+ T cell isolation took place after less than 13 days of culture. Nucleocapsid antibodies were negative in the vaccine recipients, who had never had SARS-CoV-2 infection. The source material was CD4+ T cells from PBMCs cultured without peptide, sampled before COVID-19 vaccination. The chain couples TRBV6-5 to TRBJ1-1; D is ambiguous. This TCR was sampled from a human donor who received a COVID-19 vaccine. The CDR3 DNA sequence: TGTGCCAGCAGTTACTTATTCTCGGGGGAAGCTTTCTTT. Its translation: CASSYLFSGEAFF.